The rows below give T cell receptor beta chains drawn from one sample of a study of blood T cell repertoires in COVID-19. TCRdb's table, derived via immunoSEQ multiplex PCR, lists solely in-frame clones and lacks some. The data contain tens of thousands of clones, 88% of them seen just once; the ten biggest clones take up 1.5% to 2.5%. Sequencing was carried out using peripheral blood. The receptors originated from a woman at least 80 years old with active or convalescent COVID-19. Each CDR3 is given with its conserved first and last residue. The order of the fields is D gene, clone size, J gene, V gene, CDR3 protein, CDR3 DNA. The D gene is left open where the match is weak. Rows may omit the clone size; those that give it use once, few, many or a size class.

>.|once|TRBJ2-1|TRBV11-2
CASSLESSSSYNEQFF
TGTGCCAGCAGCTTAGAATCTTCCAGCTCCTACAATGAGCAGTTCTTC
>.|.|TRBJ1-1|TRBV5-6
CASSLVAGVAEAFF
TGTGCCAGCAGCTTGGTAGCAGGGGTAGCTGAAGCTTTCTTT
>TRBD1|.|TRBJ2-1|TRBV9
CASSPQGASYNEQFF
TGTGCCAGCAGCCCCCAGGGGGCCTCCTACAATGAGCAGTTCTTC
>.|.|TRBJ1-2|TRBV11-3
CATRPAGRQGHGYTF
TGTGCCACTCGACCGGCAGGAAGGCAGGGCCATGGCTACACCTTC
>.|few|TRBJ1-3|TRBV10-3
CAISESTGRGRSENTIYF
TGTGCCATCAGTGAGTCTACGGGTCGAGGGCGGTCGGAAAACACCATATATTTT
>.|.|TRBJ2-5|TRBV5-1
CASSLAAGEETQYF
TGCGCCAGCAGCTTGGCTGCAGGGGAAGAGACCCAGTACTTC
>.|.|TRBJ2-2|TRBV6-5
CASSYSQNTGELFF
TGTGCCAGCAGTTATTCACAGAACACCGGGGAGCTGTTTTTT
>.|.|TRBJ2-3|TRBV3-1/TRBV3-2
CASSQAWQLDSTDTQYF
TGTGCCAGCAGCCAAGCATGGCAGCTCGACTCCACAGATACGCAGTATTTT
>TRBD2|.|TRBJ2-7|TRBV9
CASSVHGLVDGRYEQYF
TGTGCCAGCAGCGTACACGGACTAGTAGATGGGCGGTACGAGCAGTACTTC
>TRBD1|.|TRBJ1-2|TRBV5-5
CASSVDRVRGYTF
TGTGCCAGCAGTGTCGACAGGGTTCGTGGCTACACCTTC
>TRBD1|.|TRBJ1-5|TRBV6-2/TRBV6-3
CASSKTGNAQPQHF
TGTGCCAGCAGTAAGACAGGGAATGCTCAGCCCCAGCATTTT
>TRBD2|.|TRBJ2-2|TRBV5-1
CASSPPASGNTGELFF
TGCGCCAGCAGCCCGCCGGCTAGCGGGAACACCGGGGAGCTGTTTTTT
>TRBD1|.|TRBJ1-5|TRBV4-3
CASSPLTGQNQPQHF
TGCGCCAGCAGCCCATTGACAGGGCAGAATCAGCCCCAGCATTTT
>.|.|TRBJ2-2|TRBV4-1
CASSQGGGLGRTITNTGELFF
TGCGCCAGCAGCCAAGGAGGAGGGTTGGGACGAACGATAACGAACACCGGGGAGCTGTTTTTT
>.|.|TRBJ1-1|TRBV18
CASSFVRGNTEAFF
TGTGCCAGCTCATTCGTCAGGGGGAACACTGAAGCTTTCTTT
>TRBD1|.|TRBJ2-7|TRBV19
CASSTTGGWTDEQYF
TGTGCCAGTAGTACAACAGGGGGGTGGACTGACGAGCAGTACTTC
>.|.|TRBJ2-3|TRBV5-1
CASSLAYSSTDTQYF
TGCGCCAGCAGCTTGGCCTACTCTAGCACAGATACGCAGTATTTT
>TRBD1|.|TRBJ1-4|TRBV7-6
CASSSQGGTNEKLFF
TGTGCCAGCAGCTCCCAGGGGGGCACTAATGAAAAACTGTTTTTT
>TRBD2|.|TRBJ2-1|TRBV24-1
CATSDPGGGNYNEQFF
TGTGCCACCAGTGATCCGGGAGGGGGGAACTACAATGAGCAGTTCTTC
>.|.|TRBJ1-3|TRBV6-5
CASTPDGSSGNTIYF
TGTGCCAGCACGCCGGACGGGAGCTCTGGAAACACCATATATTTT
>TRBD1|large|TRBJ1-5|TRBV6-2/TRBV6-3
CASSRDRGQFSNQPQHF
TGTGCCAGCAGCCGGGACAGGGGTCAGTTTAGCAATCAGCCCCAGCATTTT
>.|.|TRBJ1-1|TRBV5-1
CASSSGWGVTEAFF
TGCGCCAGCAGCTCCGGGTGGGGGGTCACTGAAGCTTTCTTT
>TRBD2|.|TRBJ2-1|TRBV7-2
CASSSTSGGHVEQFF
TGTGCCAGCAGCTCCACTAGCGGGGGGCATGTTGAGCAGTTCTTC
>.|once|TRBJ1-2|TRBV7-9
CASSPERVNYGYTF
TGTGCCAGCAGCCCGGAGAGGGTTAACTATGGCTACACCTTC
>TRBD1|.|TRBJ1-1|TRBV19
CASSPRTGTNTEAFF
TGTGCCAGTAGTCCGAGGACAGGAACAAACACTGAAGCTTTCTTT
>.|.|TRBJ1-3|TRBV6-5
CASSYAAGSAGNTIYF
TGTGCCAGCAGTTACGCGGCAGGGTCCGCTGGAAACACCATATATTTT
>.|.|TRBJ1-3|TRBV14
CASSQDWPGSGNTIYF
TGTGCCAGCAGCCAAGATTGGCCGGGTTCAGGAAACACCATATATTTT